This entry features one TCR beta chain sequence. TCRdb's table, derived via immunoSEQ multiplex PCR, lists solely in-frame clones and lacks some. The sample lists fewer than 600,000 clones; roughly 72% were seen once. The data originate from a study of shared clonotypes between healthy human individuals. Germline values: CDR1 MGHDK, CDR2 SYGVNS. This CDR3 region has 14 residues. V trimming: 4 bases; J trimming: 7 bases; junction bases outside the gene matches: 4. This receptor was taken from a woman aged 40 to 49 in good health. Some clones in this sample may be carry-over from other donors' samples. The sample taken for sequencing was PBMCs. The rearrangement joins TRBV25-1 to TRBJ1-5; 10 bases are shared with TRBD1. CDR3 bases: TGTGCCAGCAGTGGGACAGGGGGGAAGCAGCCCCAGCATTTT. It translates to CASSGTGGKQPQHF.